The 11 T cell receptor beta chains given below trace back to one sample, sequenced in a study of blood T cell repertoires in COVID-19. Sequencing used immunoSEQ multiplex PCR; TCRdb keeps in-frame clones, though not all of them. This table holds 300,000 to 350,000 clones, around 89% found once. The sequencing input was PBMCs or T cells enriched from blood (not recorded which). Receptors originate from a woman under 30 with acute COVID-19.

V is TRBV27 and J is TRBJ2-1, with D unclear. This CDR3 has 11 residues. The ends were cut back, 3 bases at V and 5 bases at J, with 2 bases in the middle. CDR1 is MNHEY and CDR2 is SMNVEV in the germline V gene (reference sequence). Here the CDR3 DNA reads TGTGCCAGCAGTTTCAACAATGAGCAGTTCTTC. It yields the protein CASSFNNEQFF.

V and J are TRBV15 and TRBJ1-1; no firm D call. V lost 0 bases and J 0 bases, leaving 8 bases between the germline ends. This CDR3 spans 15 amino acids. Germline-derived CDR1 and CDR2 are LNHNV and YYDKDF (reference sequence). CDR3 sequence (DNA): TGTGCCACCAGCAGAGATTACCAGGTGAACACTGAAGCTTTCTTT. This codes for CATSRDYQVNTEAFF. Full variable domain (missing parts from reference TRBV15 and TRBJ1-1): DAMVIQNPRYQVTQFGKPVTLSCSQTLNHNVMYWYQQKSSQAPKLLFHYYDKDFNNEADTPDNFQSRRPNTSFCFLDIRSPGLGDTAMYLCATSRDYQVNTEAFFGQGTRLTVV.

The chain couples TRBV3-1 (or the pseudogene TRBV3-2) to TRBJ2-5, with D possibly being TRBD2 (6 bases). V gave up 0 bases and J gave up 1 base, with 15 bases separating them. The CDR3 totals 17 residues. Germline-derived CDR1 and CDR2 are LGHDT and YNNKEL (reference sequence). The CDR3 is CASSQDRGMRGQETQYF. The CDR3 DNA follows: TGTGCCAGCAGCCAAGATCGGGGGATGAGGGGCCAAGAGACCCAGTACTTC.

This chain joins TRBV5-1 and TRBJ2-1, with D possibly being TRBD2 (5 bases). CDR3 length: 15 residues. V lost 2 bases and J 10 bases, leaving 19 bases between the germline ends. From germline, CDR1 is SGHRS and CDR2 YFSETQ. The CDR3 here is CASSFMDSGLGEQFF. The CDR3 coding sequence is TGCGCCAGCAGCTTTATGGACTCAGGTCTTGGGGAGCAGTTCTTC.

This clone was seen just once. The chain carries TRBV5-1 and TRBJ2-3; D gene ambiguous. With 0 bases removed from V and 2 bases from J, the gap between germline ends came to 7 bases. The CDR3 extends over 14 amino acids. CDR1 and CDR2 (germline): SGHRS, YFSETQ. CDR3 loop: CASSLGRLTDTQYF. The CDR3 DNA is TGCGCCAGCAGCTTGGGGCGACTCACAGATACGCAGTATTTT.

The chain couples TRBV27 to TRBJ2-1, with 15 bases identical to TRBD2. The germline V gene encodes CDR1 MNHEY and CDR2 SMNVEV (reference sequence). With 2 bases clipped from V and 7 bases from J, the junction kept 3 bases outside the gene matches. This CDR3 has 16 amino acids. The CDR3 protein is CASSLVGTSGRNEQFF. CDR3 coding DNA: TGTGCCAGCAGTTTAGTGGGGACTAGCGGGAGGAATGAGCAGTTCTTC.

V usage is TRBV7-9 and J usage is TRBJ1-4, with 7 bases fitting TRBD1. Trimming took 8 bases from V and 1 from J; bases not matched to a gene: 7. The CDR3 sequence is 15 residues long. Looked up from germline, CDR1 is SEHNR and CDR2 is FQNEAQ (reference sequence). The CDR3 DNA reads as TGTGCCAGCGGCCGGCAGGGGGAAACTAATGAAAAACTGTTTTTT. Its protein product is CASGRQGETNEKLFF.

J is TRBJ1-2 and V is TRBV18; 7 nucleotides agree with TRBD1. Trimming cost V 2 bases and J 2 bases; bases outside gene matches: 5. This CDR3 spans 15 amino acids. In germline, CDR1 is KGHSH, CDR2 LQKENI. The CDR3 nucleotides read TGTGCCAGCTCACCAAGCGGACAGGCGAACTATGGCTACACCTTC. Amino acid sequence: CASSPSGQANYGYTF. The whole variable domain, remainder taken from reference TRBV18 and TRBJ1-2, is NAGVMQNPRHLVRRRGQEARLRCSPMKGHSHVYWYRQLPEEGLKFMVYLQKENIIDESGMPKERFSAEFPKEGPSILRIQQVVRGDSAAYFCASSPSGQANYGYTFGSGTRLTVV.

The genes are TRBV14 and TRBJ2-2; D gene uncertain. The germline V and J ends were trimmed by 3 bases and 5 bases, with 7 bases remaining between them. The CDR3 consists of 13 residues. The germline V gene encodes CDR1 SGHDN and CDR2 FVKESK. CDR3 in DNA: TGTGCCAGCAGCCATCAAATTACCGGGGAGCTGTTTTTT. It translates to CASSHQITGELFF. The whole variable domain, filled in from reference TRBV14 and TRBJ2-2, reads EAGVTQFPSHSVIEKGQTVTLRCDPISGHDNLYWYRRVMGKEIKFLLHFVKESKQDESGMPNNRFLAERTGGTYSTLKVQPAELEDSGVYFCASSHQITGELFFGEGSRLTVL.

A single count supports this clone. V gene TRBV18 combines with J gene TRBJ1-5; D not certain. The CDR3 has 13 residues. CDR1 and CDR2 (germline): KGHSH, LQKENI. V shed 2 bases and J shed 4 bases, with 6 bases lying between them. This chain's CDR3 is CASSPAGNQPQHF. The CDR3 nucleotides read TGTGCCAGCTCACCAGCCGGGAATCAGCCCCAGCATTTT. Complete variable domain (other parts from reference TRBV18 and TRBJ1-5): NAGVMQNPRHLVRRRGQEARLRCSPMKGHSHVYWYRQLPEEGLKFMVYLQKENIIDESGMPKERFSAEFPKEGPSILRIQQVVRGDSAAYFCASSPAGNQPQHFGDGTRLSIL.

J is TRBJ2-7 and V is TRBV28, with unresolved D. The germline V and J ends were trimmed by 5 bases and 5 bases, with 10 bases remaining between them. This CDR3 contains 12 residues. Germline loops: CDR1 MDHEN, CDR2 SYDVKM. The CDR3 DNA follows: TGTGCCAGCAGTGAACACCTAGACGAGCAGTACTTC. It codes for CASSEHLDEQYF.